A selection of T cell receptor beta chains follows, all from one sample in a study of blood T cells in healthy people across ages. TCRdb analysed the 5' RACE reads with MiXCR anew, one entry per CDR3 protein. The sample holds 700,000 to 950,000 distinct CDR3 sequences, 58% seen once. The material sequenced was blood. The source is a man aged 30 to 39 in good health. CDR3s include the opening cysteine and the closing phenylalanine or tryptophan. The order of the fields is V gene, clone size, D gene, J gene, CDR3 protein, CDR3 DNA. A D gene is named only where the DNA matches it firmly. The size field is filled for only some rows; it gives once, few, many or a size class.

TRBV5-4	NA	TRBD1	TRBJ1-1	CASSEITQGGTEAFF	TGTGCCAGCAGCGAAATTACACAGGGGGGAACTGAAGCTTTCTTT
TRBV9	NA	TRBD2	TRBJ2-4	CASSKTSGRSYEQSF	TGTGCCAGCAGCAAAACTAGCGGGAGATCCTACGAGCAGTCCTTC
TRBV10-3	few	TRBD2	TRBJ2-3	CAIRTYGGGADTQYF	TGTGCCATCAGGACCTACGGCGGGGGGGCAGATACGCAGTATTTT
TRBV4-2	NA	NA	TRBJ1-1	CASSHLKVGGRNTEAFF	TGTGCCAGCAGCCACCTCAAGGTGGGGGGACGAAACACTGAAGCTTTCTTT
TRBV12-3/TRBV12-4	few	TRBD2	TRBJ2-3	CATGAPTSGTDTQYF	TGTGCCACGGGGGCCCCGACTAGCGGGACCGATACGCAGTATTTT
TRBV6-5	few	NA	TRBJ2-5	CASSYVDGRGGAEETQYF	TGTGCCAGCAGTTACGTGGACGGCCGAGGCGGAGCAGAAGAGACCCAGTACTTC
TRBV20-1	once	NA	TRBJ2-5	CSAGVLGHGLQETQYF	TGCAGTGCTGGTGTGTTGGGACATGGCCTCCAAGAGACCCAGTACTTC
TRBV7-2	NA	TRBD2	TRBJ2-2	CASSSRTSGRHRELFF	TGTGCCAGCAGCTCTCGGACTAGCGGGAGGCACCGGGAGCTGTTTTTT
TRBV12-3/TRBV12-4	NA	TRBD2	TRBJ2-1	CASTAGAYNEQFF	TGTGCCAGCACAGCGGGAGCCTACAATGAGCAGTTCTTC
TRBV20-1	NA	NA	TRBJ2-5	CSARNPQETQYF	TGCAGTGCTCGCAACCCTCAAGAGACCCAGTACTTC
TRBV28	few	NA	TRBJ1-4	CASSLDDRKLFF	TGTGCCAGCAGTCTTGACGACAGGAAACTGTTTTTT
TRBV6-2/TRBV6-3	few	TRBD1	TRBJ2-1	CASSYPDRGRLPEQFF	TGTGCCAGCAGTTACCCAGACAGGGGGCGACTTCCCGAGCAGTTCTTC
TRBV10-1	NA	NA	TRBJ2-3	CASSESLRDTQYF	TGCGCCAGCAGTGAATCTCTCCGGGATACGCAGTATTTT
TRBV13	NA	NA	TRBJ2-3	CASRRERSDTDTQYF	TGTGCCAGCCGCCGGGAGAGGAGCGACACAGATACGCAGTATTTT